This is a list of T cell receptor beta chains from one sample in a study of T cells in Graves' hyperthyroidism and ophthalmopathy. Using its own MiXCR run on the multiplex PCR reads, TCRdb lists one record per CDR3 protein. Counted here are 700,000 or so distinct CDR3 sequences, roughly 15% occurring once; the ten biggest clones make up roughly 8%. Input material: blood. The receptors here all came from a man aged 18-30 years with Graves' hyperthyroidism. The CDR3 runs from the conserved cysteine through the conserved F or W. The order of the fields is D gene, V gene, J gene, clone size, CDR3 protein, CDR3 DNA. D genes are given only for firm matches. Some rows mark clone size as missing; the rest say once, few, many or name a class of expanded clone.

>TRBD2|TRBV11-2|TRBJ2-3|many
CASSLDLAGAGTDTQYF
TGTGCCAGCAGCTTAGATCTAGCGGGAGCCGGCACAGATACGCAGTATTTT
>TRBD2|TRBV20-1|TRBJ2-2|-
CSARYLAGGPSTGELFF
TGCAGTGCTAGGTACCTAGCGGGAGGGCCTAGCACCGGGGAGCTGTTTTTT
>-|TRBV10-3|TRBJ2-1|-
CAIMGSDNEQFF
TGTGCCATCATGGGTTCTGACAATGAGCAGTTCTTC
>TRBD1|TRBV7-9|TRBJ2-7|-
CASSSVGTGVYEQYF
TGTGCCAGCAGCTCAGTTGGGACAGGGGTCTACGAGCAGTACTTC
>TRBD2|TRBV5-1|TRBJ2-1|many
CASSLPSGTHNEQFF
TGCGCCAGCAGCTTGCCCAGCGGGACCCACAATGAGCAGTTCTTC
>TRBD2|TRBV20-1|TRBJ2-7|few
CSAKAGGILLSEQYF
TGCAGTGCTAAAGCGGGAGGGATACTCCTAAGCGAGCAGTACTTC
>-|TRBV7-9|TRBJ2-7|-
CASRQEVYEQYF
TGTGCCAGCCGCCAAGAGGTCTACGAGCAGTACTTC
>TRBD2|TRBV7-9|TRBJ2-1|-
CASSQDLASGSLNNEQFF
TGTGCCAGCAGCCAAGATCTGGCTAGCGGGAGCCTAAACAATGAGCAGTTCTTC
>-|TRBV9|TRBJ2-1|few
CASTRTPSHEQFF
TGTGCCAGCACCCGGACCCCGTCCCATGAGCAGTTCTTC
>TRBD2|TRBV6-2/TRBV6-3|TRBJ2-1|-
CASSWLAGGLSYNEQFF
TGTGCCAGCAGTTGGTTAGCGGGAGGGCTATCCTACAATGAGCAGTTCTTC
>-|TRBV20-1|TRBJ2-1|many
CSALYQRNNEQFF
TGCAGTGCCCTTTACCAGCGGAACAATGAGCAGTTCTTC
>-|TRBV15|TRBJ2-3|few
CATSRDLGKDTQYF
TGTGCCACCAGCAGAGATCTTGGGAAAGATACGCAGTATTTT
>-|TRBV27|TRBJ2-7|many
CASSSRGLQSSYEQYF
TGTGCCAGCAGTTCCCGGGGACTTCAAAGCTCCTACGAGCAGTACTTC
>-|TRBV30|TRBJ1-4|-
CAWSADSLNEKLFF
TGTGCCTGGAGTGCGGACAGCTTAAATGAAAAACTGTTTTTT
>-|TRBV27|TRBJ1-1|many
CASMIRGSGTEAFF
TGTGCCAGCATGATCAGGGGCTCGGGAACTGAAGCTTTCTTT
>TRBD1|TRBV6-1|TRBJ2-1|few
CASGRTGSYNEQFF
TGTGCCAGCGGAAGGACAGGGTCGTACAATGAGCAGTTCTTC
>TRBD1|TRBV11-1|TRBJ1-1|many
CASSSTGRLNTEAFF
TGTGCCAGCAGCTCGACAGGGAGGCTGAACACTGAAGCTTTCTTT
>-|TRBV20-1|TRBJ1-5|few
CSARDLRMVWGNQPQHF
TGCAGTGCTAGAGACCTCCGAATGGTATGGGGCAATCAGCCCCAGCATTTT
>TRBD1|TRBV28|TRBJ2-5|-
CVSSSTGKRTQYF
TGTGTCAGCAGTTCGACAGGGAAGAGAACCCAGTACTTC
>-|TRBV19|TRBJ2-3|-
CASSTQDTDTQYF
TGTGCCAGTAGTACACAGGACACAGATACGCAGTATTTT
>-|TRBV30|TRBJ1-4|-
CAWSVSGANEKLFF
TGTGCCTGGAGTGTATCCGGGGCTAATGAAAAACTGTTTTTT
>-|TRBV7-9|TRBJ1-6|-
CASSLAGTYNSPLHF
TGTGCCAGCAGCTTAGCTGGGACCTATAATTCACCCCTCCACTTT
>TRBD1|TRBV5-6|TRBJ1-1|many
CASSRYNTGVNTEAFF
TGTGCCAGCAGCCGCTATAATACAGGGGTGAACACTGAAGCTTTCTTT
>-|TRBV6-1|TRBJ2-5|many
CASSERLRLQETQYF
TGTGCCAGCAGTGAACGGTTACGCCTCCAAGAGACCCAGTACTTC
>-|TRBV5-5|TRBJ2-7|-
CASRPVAAYEQYF
TGTGCCAGCAGGCCGGTGGCGGCCTACGAGCAGTACTTC
>-|TRBV12-3/TRBV12-4|TRBJ2-4|many
CASSVRMTKNIQYF
TGTGCCAGCAGTGTCAGGATGACCAAAAACATTCAGTACTTC
>-|TRBV6-2/TRBV6-3|TRBJ2-2|few
CASSAELGRGTGELFF
TGTGCCAGCAGTGCCGAATTGGGGCGCGGCACCGGGGAGCTGTTTTTT
>TRBD1|TRBV19|TRBJ2-3|few
CATSTGSTDTQYF
TGTGCCACCTCGACAGGGAGCACAGATACGCAGTATTTT
>-|TRBV3-1|TRBJ2-7|-
CASSQEFGQGPAVYEQYF
TGTGCCAGCAGCCAAGAGTTCGGCCAAGGTCCGGCGGTATACGAGCAGTACTTC
>-|TRBV7-2|TRBJ1-2|-
CASRFYLQVLYGYTF
TGTGCCAGCCGCTTTTATCTCCAGGTCCTCTATGGCTACACCTTC
>-|TRBV28|TRBJ1-2|many
CASTRDRRYGYTF
TGTGCCAGCACCCGAGACAGACGCTATGGCTACACCTTC
>TRBD1|TRBV27|TRBJ2-7|many
CASSQTDRGEQYF
TGTGCCAGCAGCCAAACCGACAGGGGCGAGCAGTACTTC
>TRBD1|TRBV5-1|TRBJ2-7|many
CATRPRTGGHEQYF
TGCGCCACCAGACCCCGGACAGGGGGCCACGAGCAGTACTTC
>-|TRBV20-1|TRBJ2-7|many
CSFWASYEQYF
TGCAGTTTTTGGGCCTCCTACGAGCAGTACTTC
>-|TRBV7-8|TRBJ1-1|many
CASSARRGGPRMNTEAFF
TGTGCCAGCAGCGCCCGACGCGGGGGGCCCCGCATGAACACTGAAGCTTTCTTT
>-|TRBV19|TRBJ2-7|few
CASSTAPVGEQYF
TGTGCCAGTAGTACGGCACCGGTGGGGGAGCAGTACTTC
>-|TRBV18|TRBJ2-7|many
CASSLIPLDEQYF
TGTGCCAGCTCCCTGATTCCTCTCGACGAGCAGTACTTC
>-|TRBV28|TRBJ1-3|many
CASSLGGTTGNTIYF
TGTGCCAGCAGTTTAGGTGGCACAACGGGAAACACCATATATTTT
>-|TRBV6-1|TRBJ1-1|many
CASRRRDPNTEAFF
TGTGCCAGCAGGCGACGGGACCCGAACACTGAAGCTTTCTTT
>TRBD2|TRBV11-2|TRBJ2-1|many
CASSFSSGRDYYNEQFF
TGTGCCAGCAGCTTCTCTAGCGGGAGGGACTACTACAATGAGCAGTTCTTC
>-|TRBV11-2|TRBJ2-5|many
CASSLTETRETQYF
TGTGCCAGCAGCTTGACGGAGACCCGGGAGACCCAGTACTTC
>-|TRBV5-8|TRBJ2-3|many
CARASAYTDTQYF
TGTGCCCGCGCTAGCGCCTACACAGATACGCAGTATTTT
>-|TRBV29-1|TRBJ2-4|many
CSGEPLAKNIQYF
TGCAGCGGCGAACCTCTAGCCAAAAACATTCAGTACTTC
>TRBD1|TRBV11-2|TRBJ1-6|-
CASSSRQGVLNSPLHF
TGTGCCAGCAGCTCGCGACAGGGGGTTCTTAATTCACCCCTCCACTTT
>-|TRBV4-1|TRBJ2-1|-
CASSQDAGVATPRNEQFF
TGCGCCAGCAGCCAAGATGCGGGCGTAGCCACCCCGCGGAATGAGCAGTTCTTC
>-|TRBV6-5|TRBJ2-1|many
CASSYSGGEQFF
TGTGCCAGCAGTTACTCAGGGGGTGAGCAGTTCTTC
>-|TRBV20-1|TRBJ2-7|many
CSARVVAVGEQYF
TGCAGTGCTAGGGTGGTGGCGGTCGGAGAGCAGTACTTC
>-|TRBV6-1|TRBJ1-1|many
CASRQNTEAFF
TGTGCCAGCAGACAGAACACTGAAGCTTTCTTT
>TRBD1|TRBV28|TRBJ2-7|many
CASSPNRGTYEQYF
TGTGCCAGCAGCCCTAACAGGGGGACGTACGAGCAGTACTTC
>-|TRBV7-9|TRBJ1-1|few
CASTLAGRMNTEAFF
TGTGCCAGCACCCTGGCAGGGAGGATGAACACTGAAGCTTTCTTT
>TRBD1|TRBV28|TRBJ1-1|few
CASSISIGQGRTEAFF
TGTGCCAGCAGTATTTCAATAGGACAGGGGCGGACTGAAGCTTTCTTT
>TRBD1|TRBV11-2|TRBJ2-7|many
CASRPTGGKQYF
TGTGCCAGCAGGCCCACAGGGGGCAAGCAGTACTTC
>-|TRBV28|TRBJ1-3|-
CASSPVYQPLLSGNTIYF
TGTGCCAGCAGCCCGGTGTATCAACCCCTACTCTCTGGAAACACCATATATTTT